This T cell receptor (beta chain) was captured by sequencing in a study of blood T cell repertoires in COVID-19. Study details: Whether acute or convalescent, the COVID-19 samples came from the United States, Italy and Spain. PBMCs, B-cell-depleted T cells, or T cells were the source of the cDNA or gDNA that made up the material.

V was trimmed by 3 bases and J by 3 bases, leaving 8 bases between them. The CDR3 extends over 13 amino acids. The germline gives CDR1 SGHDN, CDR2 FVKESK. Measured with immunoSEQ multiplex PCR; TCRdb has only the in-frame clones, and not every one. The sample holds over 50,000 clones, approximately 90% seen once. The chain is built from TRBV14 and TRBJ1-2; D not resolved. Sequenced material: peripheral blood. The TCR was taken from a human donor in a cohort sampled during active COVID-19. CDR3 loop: CASSHGPDYGYTF. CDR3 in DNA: TGTGCCAGCAGCCATGGTCCGGACTATGGCTACACCTTC.